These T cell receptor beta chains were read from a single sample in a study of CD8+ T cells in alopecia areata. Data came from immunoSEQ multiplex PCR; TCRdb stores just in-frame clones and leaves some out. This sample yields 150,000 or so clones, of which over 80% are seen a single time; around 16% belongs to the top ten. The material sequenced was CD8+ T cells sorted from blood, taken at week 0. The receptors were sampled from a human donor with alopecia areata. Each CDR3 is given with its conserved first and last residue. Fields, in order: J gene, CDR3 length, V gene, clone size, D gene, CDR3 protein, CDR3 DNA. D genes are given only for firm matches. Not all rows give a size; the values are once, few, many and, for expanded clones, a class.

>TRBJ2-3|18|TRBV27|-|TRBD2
CASSPSLGGGPLTDTQYF
TGTGCCAGCAGTCCCTCATTGGGGGGAGGGCCGCTAACAGATACGCAGTATTTT
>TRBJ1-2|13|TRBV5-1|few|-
CASSGAGDIGYTF
TGCGCCAGCAGCGGAGCAGGGGATATAGGCTACACCTTC
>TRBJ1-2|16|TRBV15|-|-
CATSRDRSLDLYGYTF
TGTGCCACCAGCAGAGATCGGTCCCTTGACCTGTATGGCTACACCTTC
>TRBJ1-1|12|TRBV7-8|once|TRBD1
CASGGQGWLAFF
TGTGCCAGCGGGGGACAGGGGTGGTTAGCTTTCTTT
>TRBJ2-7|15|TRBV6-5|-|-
CASSPRDTPHPEQYF
TGTGCCAGCAGCCCTCGAGATACACCACACCCCGAGCAGTACTTC
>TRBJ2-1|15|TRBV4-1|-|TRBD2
CASSHSSGTNNEQFF
TGCGCCAGCAGCCACTCTAGCGGGACCAACAATGAGCAGTTCTTC
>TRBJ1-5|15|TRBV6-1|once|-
CATREGSYSNQPQHF
TGTGCCACCCGAGAGGGGTCCTATAGCAATCAGCCCCAGCATTTT
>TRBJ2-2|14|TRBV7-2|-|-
CASSLEFNTGELFF
TGTGCCAGCAGCCTGGAGTTTAACACCGGGGAGCTGTTTTTT
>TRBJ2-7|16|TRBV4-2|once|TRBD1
CASSPIPPGQGGEQYF
TGTGCCAGCAGCCCCATCCCCCCCGGACAGGGAGGTGAGCAGTACTTC
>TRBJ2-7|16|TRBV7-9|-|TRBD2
CASSPPGLSGSYEQYF
TGTGCCAGCAGCCCGCCCGGCCTCAGCGGGAGTTACGAGCAGTACTTC
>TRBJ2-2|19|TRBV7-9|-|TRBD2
CASSFNGVTSGGYTGELFF
TGTGCCAGCAGCTTCAACGGGGTGACTAGCGGGGGATACACCGGGGAGCTGTTTTTT
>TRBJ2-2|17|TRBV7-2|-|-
CASSDIVTGQGLWELFF
TGTGCCAGCAGCGACATCGTGACTGGCCAGGGTCTCTGGGAGCTGTTTTTT
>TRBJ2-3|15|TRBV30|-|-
CAWSGGTASTDTQYF
TGTGCCTGGAGTGGAGGGACGGCCAGCACAGATACGCAGTATTTT
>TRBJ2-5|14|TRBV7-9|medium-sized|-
CASSFPSQQETQYF
TGTGCCAGCAGCTTCCCCTCCCAACAAGAGACCCAGTACTTC
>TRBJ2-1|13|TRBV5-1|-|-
CASSWTPGNEQFF
TGCGCCAGCAGCTGGACCCCGGGCAATGAGCAGTTCTTC
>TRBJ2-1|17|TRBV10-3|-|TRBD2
CAISHRTSGRAANEQFF
TGTGCCATCAGCCACCGTACTAGCGGGAGGGCCGCAAATGAGCAGTTCTTC
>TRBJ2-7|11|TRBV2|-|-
CATSGAYEQYF
TGTGCCACCTCCGGCGCCTACGAGCAGTACTTC
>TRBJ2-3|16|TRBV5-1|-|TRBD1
CASSLGTGTSTDTQYF
TGCGCCAGCAGCTTGGGGACAGGGACTAGCACAGATACGCAGTATTTT
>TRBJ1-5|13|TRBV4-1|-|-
CASSPRGNQPQHF
TGCGCCAGCAGCCCCCGTGGCAATCAGCCCCAGCATTTT
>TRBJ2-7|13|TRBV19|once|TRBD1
CASAPGQTYEQYF
TGTGCCAGTGCGCCGGGACAGACCTACGAGCAGTACTTC
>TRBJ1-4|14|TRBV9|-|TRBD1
CASSPGGANEKLFF
TGTGCCAGCAGCCCAGGGGGAGCTAATGAAAAACTGTTTTTT
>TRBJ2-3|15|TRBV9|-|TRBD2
CASSLRLASTDTQYF
TGTGCCAGCAGCTTAAGACTAGCTAGCACAGATACGCAGTATTTT
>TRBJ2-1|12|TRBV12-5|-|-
CASGLSYNEQFF
TGTGCTAGTGGTTTGTCCTACAATGAGCAGTTCTTC
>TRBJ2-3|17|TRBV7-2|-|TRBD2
CASSAGLAGIYTDTQYF
TGTGCCAGCAGCGCGGGGCTAGCGGGGATTTACACAGATACGCAGTATTTT
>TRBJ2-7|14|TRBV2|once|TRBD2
CASSERAGAGEQYF
TGTGCCAGCAGTGAAAGAGCGGGGGCAGGCGAGCAGTACTTC
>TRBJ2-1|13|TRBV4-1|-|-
CASSQGEVDEQFF
TGCGCCAGCAGCCAAGGAGAGGTAGATGAGCAGTTCTTC
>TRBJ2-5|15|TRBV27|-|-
CASSQGHPSGETQYF
TGTGCCAGCAGTCAGGGACACCCAAGCGGAGAGACCCAGTACTTC
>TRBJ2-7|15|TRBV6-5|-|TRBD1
CASSPLRDSLTGQYF
TGTGCCAGCAGTCCCCTCAGGGACAGCCTTACGGGGCAGTACTTC
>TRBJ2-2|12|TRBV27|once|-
CASSLSAGELFF
TGTGCCAGCAGTTTGAGTGCCGGGGAGCTGTTTTTT
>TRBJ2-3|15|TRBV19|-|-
CASSMSGTLSDTQYF
TGTGCCAGTAGTATGTCTGGGACCCTTAGCGATACGCAGTATTTT
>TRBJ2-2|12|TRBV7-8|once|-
CASSSITGELFF
TGTGCCAGCAGCTCAATCACCGGGGAGCTGTTTTTT